This paragraph covers one T cell receptor (beta chain) sequence. This clonotype is classified as medium-sized (0.01 to 0.1%). This receptor's antigen is unknown. There are no base qualities to consult, and no much larger clone falls within one base. This entry comes from a study of HIV-infected patients and healthy controls (TCRdb year 2014). About the study as a whole: CD4 counts were modestly but significantly increased in about 85% of the 16 patients after three months of therapy, but they remained below normal ranges. Viral load fell below detection in most of the 16 patients by the second bleed and in all patients following a further year of therapy. The study asked whether deep sequencing of the TCR repertoire from small blood samples of HIV patients could detect immune perturbation and reconstitution. Patients exhibited no overall T-cell lymphocytopenia, and total CDR3 counts per chain were not significantly different from those of controls. The CD4:CD8 ratio rose slightly, whereas CD8 counts showed no consistent shift during early therapy. Beyond this particular receptor, the publication reports: The study did not determine donor HLA types. Rare events from HIV-infected data received too much weight under size-matching, and comparisons were complicated by unequal numbers of distinct sequences between patients and controls. Compared with controls, HIV-infected patients showed significantly different mean usage of eight alpha and eight beta V genes. The observed differences in diversity could not be explained by the slight differences in age and sex profiles between the study cohorts. Processing included only sixteen HIV-infected individuals, and this was regarded by the authors as a major limit on how widely the findings apply. Both the Jaccard index and the count of highly shared sequences showed that healthy controls shared more CDR3s between individuals than HIV+ patients did. Compared with untreated HIV+ repertoires, healthy control repertoires had roughly threefold more distinct CDR3s and a higher Shannon diversity. Sequencing depth was restricted by the use of whole blood, which also prevented the dynamics of distinct T-cell subpopulations from being separated. MAIT cell alpha-chain CDR3s were found at high frequency in healthy controls but were severely depleted in HIV+ repertoires. Significantly higher mean Gini indices were seen in HIV-infected repertoires than in controls, possibly reflecting oligoclonality. Most CMV-associated CDR3s became more frequent during therapy, although their change was not significant, whereas HIV-associated CDR3s showed a significant decrease in frequency. In the samples, alpha-beta chain pairing was left undetermined. The apparent post-therapy recovery of the Gini index in HIV-infected patients was not reproduced in size-matched repertoire data.

From the cysteine through the phenylalanine, the CDR3 covers 15 amino acids. Of the read, only the CDR3 DNA is kept; its 45 bases are in frame from base 1. The germline V gene (reference sequence) specifies LGHDT as CDR1 and YNNKEL as CDR2. V trim: 5 bases; J trim: 7 bases; unmatched bases: 8. SuperScript III was used to reverse transcribe 500 ng RNA with primers targeting the alpha and beta constant regions. Separate libraries for the alpha and beta chains were generated through chain-specific third strand synthesis that incorporated multiplexing indices. In the protocol, all rearrangements within a chain were amplified with a single primer pair so that primer bias was avoided, and molecular barcodes were added to each cDNA molecule. Purified cDNA was ligated with T4 RNA Ligase 1 onto a 5' RACE adapter bearing a random hexamer and the SP2 sequencing primer site. The authors primed second strand synthesis from the SP2 site with Phusion polymerase and used slow temperature ramps to favor optimal annealing. Joined together, two random hexamer sequences that had both been added before amplification formed the 12-nucleotide barcode of each molecule. A short first PCR added P5 and P7 adapter elements plus a second index, followed by an approximately 25-cycle amplification PCR with P5s and P7 primers. Libraries received approximately 30 PCR cycles in total, were quantified on a Qubit, sized on a Bioanalyzer, and diluted to 4 nM. Sequencing of the normalized libraries was performed on an Illumina MiSeq with 2 x 250 paired-end kits. MinElute columns were the means by which the reverse transcription reactions were cleaned up, and the reactions were eluted into approximately 9.2 ul Tris-Cl. A 1:1 ratio of AMPure XP beads was used to clean the adapter ligations after they had run for about 21 hours at 16 degrees C. For the original study's pipeline: Demultiplexed FASTQ files were processed with a modified Decombinator that output V, J, insert and barcode information. Sequences that shared a barcode but differed from the dominant sequence were treated as errors and discarded, and barcodes were clustered at Levenshtein distance 3 and counted to estimate the original cDNA molecules. For downstream analyses, the R packages ineq, vegan, igraph and RCytoscape were used, along with IMGT nomenclature and CDR3 definitions. To avoid skew from clonal expansion, each TCR was counted once, and V gene usage was computed over distinct sequences. Unique CDR3 amino acid sequences within a donor were connected in similarity networks whenever two sequences differed by a single Levenshtein edit. In the repertoires, a search was made for a compiled set of published HIV-specific CDR3s (around 95 alpha, some 700 beta) and CMV-specific CDR3s (roughly 13 alpha, about 250 beta). Random subsampling to size-matched repertoires demonstrated that the decreased diversity in patients did not result from their lower sequence numbers. Through fastp at Q25 and MiXCR, TCRdb rebuilt clones from the public reads, retaining in-frame beta chains. Rows with one shared CDR3 protein collapse into an entry with the most common genes and DNA. TCRdb, rather than the study authors, made the V and J calls. A total of 9,900 or so distinct CDR3 sequences appear in this sample, 5.2% of them only once. Roughly 15% of the sample is held by the ten biggest clonotypes.

Whole blood was used without cell fractionation, so all unsorted peripheral T cells were reflected in the repertoire. For RNA extraction, an approximately 2.5 ml sample of peripheral blood was drawn into Tempus tubes. HIV-infected adults not yet given antiretroviral therapy and scheduled to start treatment were recruited, and the first sixteen eligible patients underwent processing. Patients with febrile or AIDS-related illness, tumors, hepatitis B or C coinfection, immunomodulatory therapy, recent vaccination or treatment interruptions were excluded from enrollment. The TURBO-DNase kit was used to remove leftover genomic DNA, and GLOBINclear was used to deplete globin mRNA. Just before antiretroviral therapy was started, pretreatment blood was collected from HIV-infected patients.

Sequencing was performed on blood, taken before antiretroviral therapy. The source is an adult with HIV infection. The rearranged segments are TRBV3-1 and TRBJ1-6; 7 central bases correspond to TRBD1. Here is the DNA: TGTGCCAGCAGCTACGAGACAGGGACGAATTCACCCCTCCACTTT. Translation gives CASSYETGTNSPLHF. Reference TRBV3-1 and TRBJ1-6 proteins supply the regions before and after the CDR3; the full variable domain is: DTAVSQTPKYLVTQMGNDKSIKCEQNLGHDTMYWYKQDSKKFLKIMFSYNNKELIINETVPNRFSPKSPDKAHLNLHINSLELGDSAVYFCASSYETGTNSPLHFGNGTRLTVT.